What follows is one T cell receptor (beta chain) and its context. Method: immunoSEQ multiplex PCR; TCRdb's copy keeps in-frame clones and lacks some. The data contain roughly 100,000 clones, about four fifths of them singletons. The CDR3 sequence is 18 residues long. The V gene's germline CDR1 is SGHNT and CDR2 YENEEA. V lost 1 base to trimming and J lost 7 bases; unmatched junction nucleotides: 10. This sample is drawn from a study of blood T cell repertoires in COVID-19. This TCR came from a man aged 80 or over with acute or convalescent COVID-19. Sample: peripheral blood. The chain uses TRBV11-3 and TRBJ2-1; 13 positions agree with TRBD2. The chain's CDR3 is CASSLGELTSGRVNEQFF. The CDR3 region has the DNA TGTGCCAGCAGCTTAGGGGAACTAACTAGCGGGAGGGTTAATGAGCAGTTCTTC. Based on the CDR3 plus reference TRBV11-3 and TRBJ2-1, the full variable domain is EAGVVQSPRYKIIEKKQPVAFWCNPISGHNTLYWYLQNLGQGPELLIRYENEEAVDDSQLPKDRFSAERLKGVDSTLKIQPAELGDSAVYLCASSLGELTSGRVNEQFFGPGTRLTVL.